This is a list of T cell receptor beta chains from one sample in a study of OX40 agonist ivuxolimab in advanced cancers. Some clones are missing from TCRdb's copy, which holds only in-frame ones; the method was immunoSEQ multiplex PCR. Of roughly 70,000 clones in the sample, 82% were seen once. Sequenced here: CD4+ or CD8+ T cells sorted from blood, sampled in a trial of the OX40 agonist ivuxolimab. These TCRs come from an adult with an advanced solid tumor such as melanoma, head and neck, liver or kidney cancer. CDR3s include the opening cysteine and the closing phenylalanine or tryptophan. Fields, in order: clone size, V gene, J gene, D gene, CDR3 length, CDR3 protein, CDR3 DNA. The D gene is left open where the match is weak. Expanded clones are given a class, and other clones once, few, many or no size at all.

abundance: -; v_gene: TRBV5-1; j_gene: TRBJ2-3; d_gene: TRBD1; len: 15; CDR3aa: CASIRGTGLGDTQYF; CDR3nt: TGCGCCAGCATACGAGGGACAGGGCTGGGAGATACGCAGTATTTT
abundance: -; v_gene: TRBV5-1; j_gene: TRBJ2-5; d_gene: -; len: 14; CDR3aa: CASSLVPGSETQYF; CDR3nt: TGCGCCAGCAGCTTGGTCCCGGGCTCAGAGACCCAGTACTTC
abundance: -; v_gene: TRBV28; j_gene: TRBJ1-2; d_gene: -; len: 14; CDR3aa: CASSLYGWGDGYTF; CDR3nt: TGTGCCAGCAGTTTATATGGGTGGGGGGATGGCTACACCTTC
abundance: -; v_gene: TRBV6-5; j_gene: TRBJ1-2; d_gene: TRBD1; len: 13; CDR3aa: CASSLTGAGRYTF; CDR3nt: TGTGCCAGCAGTTTAACAGGGGCGGGTCGCTACACCTTC
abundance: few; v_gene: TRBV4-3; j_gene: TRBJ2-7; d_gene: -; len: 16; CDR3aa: CASSRQRRGRGYEQYF; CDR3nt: TGCGCCAGCAGCCGCCAAAGGAGGGGCAGGGGGTACGAGCAGTACTTC
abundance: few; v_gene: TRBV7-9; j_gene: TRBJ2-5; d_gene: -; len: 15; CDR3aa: CASSLGGAASETQYF; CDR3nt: TGTGCCAGCAGCTTAGGGGGGGCTGCGTCAGAGACCCAGTACTTC
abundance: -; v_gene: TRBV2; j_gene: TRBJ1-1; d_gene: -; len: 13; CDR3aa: CASTEAMNTEAFF; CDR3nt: TGTGCCAGCACCGAAGCGATGAACACTGAAGCTTTCTTT
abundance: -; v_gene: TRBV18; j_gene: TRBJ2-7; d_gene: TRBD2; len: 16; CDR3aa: CASSPPWERGTYEQYF; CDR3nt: TGTGCCAGCTCACCCCCCTGGGAGCGGGGGACCTACGAGCAGTACTTC
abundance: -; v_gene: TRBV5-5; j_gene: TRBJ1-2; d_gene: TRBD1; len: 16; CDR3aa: CASNPDPGQGYYGYTF; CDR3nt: TGTGCCAGCAACCCCGACCCGGGACAGGGCTACTATGGCTACACCTTC
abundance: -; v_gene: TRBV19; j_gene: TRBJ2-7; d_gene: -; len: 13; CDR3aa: CASSPLGRYEQYF; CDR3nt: TGTGCCAGTAGCCCCTTGGGGCGCTACGAGCAGTACTTC
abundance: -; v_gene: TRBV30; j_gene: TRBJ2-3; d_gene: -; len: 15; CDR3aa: CAWNRGSGPTDTQYF; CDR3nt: TGTGCCTGGAACAGAGGGAGCGGACCCACAGATACGCAGTATTTT
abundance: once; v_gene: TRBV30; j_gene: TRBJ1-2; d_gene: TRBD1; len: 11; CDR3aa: CACVRGSSYTF; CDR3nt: TGTGCCTGCGTCAGGGGGTCGAGCTACACCTTC
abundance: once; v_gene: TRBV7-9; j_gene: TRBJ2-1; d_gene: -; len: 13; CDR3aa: CASSLAWGNEQFF; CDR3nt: TGTGCCAGCAGCTTAGCGTGGGGGAATGAGCAGTTCTTC
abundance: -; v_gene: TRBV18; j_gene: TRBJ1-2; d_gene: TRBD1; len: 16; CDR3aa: CASSPMTGYPIYGYTF; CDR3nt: TGTGCCAGCTCACCAATGACAGGGTACCCCATCTATGGCTACACCTTC
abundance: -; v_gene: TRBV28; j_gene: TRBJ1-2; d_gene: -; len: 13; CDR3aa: CASGTGSGYGYTF; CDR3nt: TGTGCCAGCGGAACAGGGTCGGGCTATGGCTACACCTTC
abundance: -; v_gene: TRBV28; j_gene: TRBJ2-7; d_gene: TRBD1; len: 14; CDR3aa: CASKGTGHYYEQYF; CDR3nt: TGTGCCAGCAAAGGGACAGGCCACTACTACGAGCAGTACTTC
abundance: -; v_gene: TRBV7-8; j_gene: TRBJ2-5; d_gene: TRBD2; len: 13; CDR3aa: CASSSGLAETQYF; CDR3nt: TGTGCCAGCAGCTCGGGACTAGCGGAGACCCAGTACTTC
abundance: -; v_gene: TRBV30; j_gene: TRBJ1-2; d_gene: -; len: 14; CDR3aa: CAWSATWNPCGCTF; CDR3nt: TGTGCCTGGAGTGCTACATGGAATCCCTGTGGCTGCACCTTC
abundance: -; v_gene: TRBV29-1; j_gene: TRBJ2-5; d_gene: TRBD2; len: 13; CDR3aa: CSGGGVDQETQYF; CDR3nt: TGCAGCGGCGGGGGGGTCGACCAAGAGACCCAGTACTTC
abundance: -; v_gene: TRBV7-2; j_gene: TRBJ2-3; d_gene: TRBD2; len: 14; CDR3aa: CASSYTGGPDTQYF; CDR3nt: TGTGCCAGCAGTTATACGGGAGGGCCCGATACGCAGTATTTT
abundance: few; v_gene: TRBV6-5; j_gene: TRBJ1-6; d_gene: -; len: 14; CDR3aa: CASSYTRINSPLHF; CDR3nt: TGTGCCAGCAGTTACACCAGAATTAATTCACCCCTCCACTTT
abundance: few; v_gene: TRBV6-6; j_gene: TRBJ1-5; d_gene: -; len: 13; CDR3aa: CASSYESNQPQHF; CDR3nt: TGTGCCAGCAGTTACGAAAGCAATCAGCCCCAGCATTTT
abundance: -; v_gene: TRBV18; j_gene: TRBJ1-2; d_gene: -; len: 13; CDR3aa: CASFPDPGYGYTF; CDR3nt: TGTGCCAGCTTTCCGGACCCTGGCTATGGCTACACCTTC
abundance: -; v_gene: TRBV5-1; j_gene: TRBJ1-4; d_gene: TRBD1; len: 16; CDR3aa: CASSSRQGATNEKLFF; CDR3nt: TGCGCCAGCAGCTCCCGACAGGGGGCAACTAATGAAAAACTGTTTTTT
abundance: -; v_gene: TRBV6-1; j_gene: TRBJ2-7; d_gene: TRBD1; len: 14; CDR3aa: CASSPTTGVGEQYF; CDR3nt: TGTGCCAGCAGCCCAACGACAGGGGTGGGCGAGCAGTACTTC
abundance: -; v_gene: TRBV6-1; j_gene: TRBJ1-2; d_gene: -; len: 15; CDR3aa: CASSEGWGQNYGYTF; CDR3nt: TGTGCCAGCAGTGAAGGGTGGGGCCAAAACTATGGCTACACCTTC
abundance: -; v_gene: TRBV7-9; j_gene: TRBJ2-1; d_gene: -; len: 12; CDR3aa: CASSPSRYEQFF; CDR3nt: TGTGCCAGCAGCCCCAGTCGATATGAGCAGTTCTTC
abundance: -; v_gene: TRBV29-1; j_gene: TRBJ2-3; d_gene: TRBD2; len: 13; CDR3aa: CSVSGSFADTQYF; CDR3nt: TGCAGCGTTAGCGGGAGTTTCGCAGATACGCAGTATTTT
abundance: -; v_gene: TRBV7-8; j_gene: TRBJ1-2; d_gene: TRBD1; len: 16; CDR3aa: CASSLEGALTNYGYTF; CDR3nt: TGTGCCAGCAGCTTAGAGGGGGCACTTACTAACTATGGCTACACCTTC
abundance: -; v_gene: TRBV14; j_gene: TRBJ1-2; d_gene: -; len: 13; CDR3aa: CASSQQGNYGYTF; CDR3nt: TGTGCCAGCAGCCAACAGGGGAACTATGGCTACACCTTC
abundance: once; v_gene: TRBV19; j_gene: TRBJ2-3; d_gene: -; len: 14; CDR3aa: CASRRQENSDTQYF; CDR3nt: TGTGCCAGCCGAAGACAGGAGAATTCAGATACGCAGTATTTT
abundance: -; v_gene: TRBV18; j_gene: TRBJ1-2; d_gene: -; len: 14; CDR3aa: CASSPGTDGYGYTF; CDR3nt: TGTGCCAGCTCACCCGGGACGGATGGCTATGGCTACACCTTC
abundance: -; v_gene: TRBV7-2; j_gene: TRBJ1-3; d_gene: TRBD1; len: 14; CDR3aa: CASSPKTGRDAIYF; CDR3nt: TGTGCCAGCAGCCCAAAGACAGGGCGAGACGCCATATATTTT
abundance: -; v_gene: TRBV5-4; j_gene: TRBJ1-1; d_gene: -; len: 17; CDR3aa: CASSGGTYQGGSTEAFF; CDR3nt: TGTGCCAGCAGCGGGGGGACCTATCAGGGTGGGAGCACTGAAGCTTTCTTT
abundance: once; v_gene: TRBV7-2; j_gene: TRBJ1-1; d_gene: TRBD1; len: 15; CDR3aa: CASSNAGTGAGEAFF; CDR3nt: TGTGCCAGCAGCAATGCCGGGACAGGGGCAGGTGAAGCTTTCTTT
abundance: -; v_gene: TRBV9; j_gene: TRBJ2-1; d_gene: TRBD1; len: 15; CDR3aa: CASSNRRGGGNEQFF; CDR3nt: TGTGCCAGCAGCAATAGGCGAGGGGGCGGGAATGAGCAGTTCTTC
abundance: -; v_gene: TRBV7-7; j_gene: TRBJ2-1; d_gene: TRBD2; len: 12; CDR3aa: CASSLAGGEQFF; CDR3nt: TGTGCCAGCAGTTTAGCGGGAGGTGAGCAGTTCTTC
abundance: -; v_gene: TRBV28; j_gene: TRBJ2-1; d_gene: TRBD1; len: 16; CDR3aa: CAITASYGTGTNEQFF; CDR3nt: TGTGCCATCACCGCATCCTACGGGACAGGAACCAATGAGCAGTTCTTC
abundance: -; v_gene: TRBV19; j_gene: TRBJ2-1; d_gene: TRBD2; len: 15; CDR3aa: CASTERLAGVNEQFF; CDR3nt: TGTGCCAGTACCGAAAGACTAGCGGGGGTCAATGAGCAGTTCTTC
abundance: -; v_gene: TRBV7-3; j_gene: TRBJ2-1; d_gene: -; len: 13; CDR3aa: CASSPPGGSVLFF; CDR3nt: TGTGCCAGCAGCCCCCCAGGTGGTAGCGTACTGTTCTTC
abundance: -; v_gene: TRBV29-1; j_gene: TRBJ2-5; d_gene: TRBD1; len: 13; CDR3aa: CSGGGQGGETQYF; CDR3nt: TGCAGCGGGGGGGGACAGGGAGGAGAGACCCAGTACTTC
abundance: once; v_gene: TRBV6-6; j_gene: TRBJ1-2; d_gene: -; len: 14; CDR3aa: CASSLVGWDYGYTF; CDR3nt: TGTGCCAGCAGTCTCGTCGGGTGGGACTATGGCTACACCTTC
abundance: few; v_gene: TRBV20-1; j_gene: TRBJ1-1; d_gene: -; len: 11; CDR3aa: CSASPDSEAFF; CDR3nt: TGCAGTGCTAGCCCAGATAGCGAAGCTTTCTTT
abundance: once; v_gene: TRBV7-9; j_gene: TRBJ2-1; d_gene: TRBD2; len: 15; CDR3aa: CASSLGTSGSNEQFF; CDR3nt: TGTGCCAGCAGCTTGGGGACTAGCGGGAGTAATGAGCAGTTCTTC
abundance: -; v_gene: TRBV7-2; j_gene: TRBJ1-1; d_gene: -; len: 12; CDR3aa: CASSLIAPWAFF; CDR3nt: TGTGCCAGCAGCTTAATAGCTCCGTGGGCTTTCTTT
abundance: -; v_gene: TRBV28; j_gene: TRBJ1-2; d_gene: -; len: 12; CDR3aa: CASSLVSNGYTF; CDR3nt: TGTGCCAGCTCCCTAGTCAGTAATGGCTACACCTTC
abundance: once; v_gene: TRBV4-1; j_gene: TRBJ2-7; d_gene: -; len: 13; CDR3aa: CASSQVQGDEQYF; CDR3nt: TGCGCCAGCAGCCAAGTACAGGGTGACGAGCAGTACTTC
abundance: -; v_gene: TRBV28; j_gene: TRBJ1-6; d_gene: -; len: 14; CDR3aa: CATLSGTYNSPLHF; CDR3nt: TGTGCCACCCTAAGCGGAACCTATAATTCACCCCTCCACTTT
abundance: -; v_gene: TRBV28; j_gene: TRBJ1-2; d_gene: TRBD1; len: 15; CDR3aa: CASHNLGNRGRGYTF; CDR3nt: TGTGCCAGCCACAACTTGGGGAACAGGGGAAGGGGCTACACCTTC
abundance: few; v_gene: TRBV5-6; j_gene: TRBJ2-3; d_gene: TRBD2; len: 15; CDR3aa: CASRISGAGTDTQYF; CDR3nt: TGTGCCAGCAGAATTAGCGGGGCTGGAACAGATACGCAGTATTTT
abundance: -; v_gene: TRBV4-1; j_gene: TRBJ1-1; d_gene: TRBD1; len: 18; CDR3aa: CASSQNGGTGFLGTEAFF; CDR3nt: TGCGCCAGCAGCCAGAATGGTGGGACAGGGTTTCTCGGCACTGAAGCTTTCTTT
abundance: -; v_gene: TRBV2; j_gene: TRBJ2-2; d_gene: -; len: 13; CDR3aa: CASSRDVTGELFF; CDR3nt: TGTGCCAGCAGTAGGGACGTCACCGGGGAGCTGTTTTTT
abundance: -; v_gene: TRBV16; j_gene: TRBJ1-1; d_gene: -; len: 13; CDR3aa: CASSRQQNTEAFF; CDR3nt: TGTGCCAGCAGCCGACAGCAGAACACTGAAGCTTTCTTT